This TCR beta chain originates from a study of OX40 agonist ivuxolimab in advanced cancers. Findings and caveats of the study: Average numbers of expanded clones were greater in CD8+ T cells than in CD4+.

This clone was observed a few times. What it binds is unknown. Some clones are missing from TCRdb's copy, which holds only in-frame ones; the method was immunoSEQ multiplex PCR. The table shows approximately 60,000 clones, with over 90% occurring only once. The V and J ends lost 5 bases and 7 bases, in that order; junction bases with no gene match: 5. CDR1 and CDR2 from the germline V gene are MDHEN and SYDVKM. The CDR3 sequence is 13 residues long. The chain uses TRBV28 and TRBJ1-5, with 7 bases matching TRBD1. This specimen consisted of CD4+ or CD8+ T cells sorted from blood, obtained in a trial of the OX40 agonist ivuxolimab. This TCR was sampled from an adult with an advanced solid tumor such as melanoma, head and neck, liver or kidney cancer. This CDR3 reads CASSESGGQPQHF. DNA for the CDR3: TGTGCCAGCAGTGAGTCAGGGGGACAGCCCCAGCATTTT.